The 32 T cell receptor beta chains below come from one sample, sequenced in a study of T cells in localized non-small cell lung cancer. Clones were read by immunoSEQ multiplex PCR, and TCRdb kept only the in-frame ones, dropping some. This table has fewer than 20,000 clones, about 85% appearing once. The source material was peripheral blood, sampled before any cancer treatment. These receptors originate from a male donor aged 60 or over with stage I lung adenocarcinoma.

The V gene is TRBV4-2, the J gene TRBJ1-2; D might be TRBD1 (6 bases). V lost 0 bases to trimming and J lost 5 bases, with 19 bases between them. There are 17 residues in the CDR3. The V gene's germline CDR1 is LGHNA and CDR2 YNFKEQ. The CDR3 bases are TGTGCCAGCAGCCAAGACCCTGGAGGGGGGGAACGTTATGGCTACACCTTC. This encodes CASSQDPGGGERYGYTF.

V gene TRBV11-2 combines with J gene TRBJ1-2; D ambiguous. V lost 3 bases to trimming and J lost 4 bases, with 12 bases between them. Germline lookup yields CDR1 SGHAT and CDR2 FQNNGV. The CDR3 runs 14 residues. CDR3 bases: TGTGCCAGCAGCTTCGGCAGTCAGTCCTATGGCTACACCTTC. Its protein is CASSFGSQSYGYTF.

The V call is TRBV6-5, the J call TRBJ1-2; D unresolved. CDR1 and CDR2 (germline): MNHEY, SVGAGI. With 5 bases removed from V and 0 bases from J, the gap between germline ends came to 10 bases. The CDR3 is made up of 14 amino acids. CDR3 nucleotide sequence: TGTGCCAGCAGTAAATTGGGCCCTAACTATGGCTACACCTTC. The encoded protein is CASSKLGPNYGYTF.

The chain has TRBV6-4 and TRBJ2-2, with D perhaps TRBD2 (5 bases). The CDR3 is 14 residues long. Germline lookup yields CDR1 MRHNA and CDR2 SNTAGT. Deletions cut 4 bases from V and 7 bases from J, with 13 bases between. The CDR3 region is CASSGLAADGELFF. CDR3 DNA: TGTGCCAGCAGTGGGCTAGCTGCGGACGGGGAGCTGTTTTTT.

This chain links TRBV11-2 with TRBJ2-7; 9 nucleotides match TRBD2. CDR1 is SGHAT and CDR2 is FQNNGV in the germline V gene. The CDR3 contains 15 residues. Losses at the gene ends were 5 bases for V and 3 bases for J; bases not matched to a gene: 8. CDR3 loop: CASSRGLAGIYEQYF. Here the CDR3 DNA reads TGTGCCAGCAGCCGCGGGCTAGCGGGGATCTACGAGCAGTACTTC.

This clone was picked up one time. The CDR3 loop reads CASSVANRMTHEQFF. The CDR3 DNA is TGTGCCAGCAGCGTAGCTAACCGGATGACCCATGAGCAGTTCTTC. The chain links TRBV9 to TRBJ2-1; no firm D call. This CDR3 comprises 15 residues. Trimming took off 0 bases at V and 8 bases at J, with 15 bases between the two ends. Germline lookup yields CDR1 SGDLS and CDR2 YYNGEE.

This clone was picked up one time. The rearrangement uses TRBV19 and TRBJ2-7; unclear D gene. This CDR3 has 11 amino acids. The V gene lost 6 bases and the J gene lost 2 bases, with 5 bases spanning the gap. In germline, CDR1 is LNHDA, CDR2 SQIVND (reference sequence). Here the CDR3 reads CASSSTYEQYF. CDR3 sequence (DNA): TGTGCCAGTAGCTCAACCTACGAGCAGTACTTC.

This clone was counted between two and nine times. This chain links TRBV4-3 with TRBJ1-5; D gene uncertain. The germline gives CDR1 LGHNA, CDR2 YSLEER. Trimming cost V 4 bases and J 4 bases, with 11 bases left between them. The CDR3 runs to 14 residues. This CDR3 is CASSPRPINQPQHF. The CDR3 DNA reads TGCGCCAGCAGCCCTCGTCCCATTAATCAGCCCCAGCATTTT.

CDR3 bases: TGTGCCAGCAAGACCGGGGGGGCAGATACGCAGTATTTT. Amino acids: CASKTGGADTQYF. The chain has TRBV28 and TRBJ2-3; TRBD2 aligns across 8 bases. The CDR3 consists of 13 residues. Germline lookup yields CDR1 MDHEN and CDR2 SYDVKM. After removal of 7 bases from V and 4 bases from J, the junction contained 4 bases not matched to a gene.

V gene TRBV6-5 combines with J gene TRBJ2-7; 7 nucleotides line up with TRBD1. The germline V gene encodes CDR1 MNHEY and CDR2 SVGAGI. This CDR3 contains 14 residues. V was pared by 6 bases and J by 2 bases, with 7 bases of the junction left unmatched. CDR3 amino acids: CASRYRDSPYEQYF. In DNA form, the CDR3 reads TGTGCCAGCAGATACCGGGACAGCCCCTACGAGCAGTACTTC.

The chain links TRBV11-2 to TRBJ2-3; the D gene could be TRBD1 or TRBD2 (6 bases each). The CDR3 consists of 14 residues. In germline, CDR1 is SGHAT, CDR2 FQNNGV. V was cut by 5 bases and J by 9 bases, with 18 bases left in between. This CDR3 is CASSPIGVGGTQYF. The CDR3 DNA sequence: TGTGCCAGCAGCCCCATCGGGGTGGGGGGCACGCAGTATTTT.

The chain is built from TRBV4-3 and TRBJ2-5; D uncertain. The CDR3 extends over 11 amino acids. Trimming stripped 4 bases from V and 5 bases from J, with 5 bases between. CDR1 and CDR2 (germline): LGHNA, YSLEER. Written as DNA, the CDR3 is TGCGCCAGCAGCCTGGGGGAGACCCAGTACTTC. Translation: CASSLGETQYF.

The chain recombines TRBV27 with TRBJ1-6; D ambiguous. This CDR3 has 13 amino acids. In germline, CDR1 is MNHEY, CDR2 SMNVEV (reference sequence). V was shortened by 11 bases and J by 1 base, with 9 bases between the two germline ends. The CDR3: CAARSSYNSPLHF. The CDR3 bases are TGTGCCGCGAGGAGTTCCTATAATTCACCCCTCCACTTT.

CDR3 residues: CASSVGGSAGDTQYF. The CDR3 DNA is TGTGCCAGCAGCGTAGGCGGGAGTGCGGGAGATACGCAGTATTTT. The chain recombines TRBV9 with TRBJ2-3; 7 bases match TRBD2. CDR1 and CDR2 (germline): SGDLS, YYNGEE. The CDR3 sequence is 15 residues long. Germline trimming cut 0 bases from V and 5 bases from J; bases unmatched to any gene: 6.

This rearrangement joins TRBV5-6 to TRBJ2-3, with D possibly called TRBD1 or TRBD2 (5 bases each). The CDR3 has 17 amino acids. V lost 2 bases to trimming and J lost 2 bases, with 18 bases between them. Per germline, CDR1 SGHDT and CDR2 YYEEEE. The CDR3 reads CASSLQTGTYHTDTQYF. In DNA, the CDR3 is TGTGCCAGCAGCTTACAAACCGGGACCTACCACACAGATACGCAGTATTTT.

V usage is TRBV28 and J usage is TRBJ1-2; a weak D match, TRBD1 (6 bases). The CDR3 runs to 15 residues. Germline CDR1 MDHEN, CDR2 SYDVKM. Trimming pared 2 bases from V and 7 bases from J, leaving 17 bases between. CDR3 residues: CASSLTPQGRGGYTF. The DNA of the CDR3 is TGTGCCAGCAGTTTAACCCCACAGGGAAGGGGTGGCTACACCTTC.

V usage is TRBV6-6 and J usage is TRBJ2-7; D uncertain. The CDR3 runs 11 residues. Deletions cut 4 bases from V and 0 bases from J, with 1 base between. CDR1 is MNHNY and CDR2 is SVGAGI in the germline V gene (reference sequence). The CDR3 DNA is TGTGCCAGCAGTTTCTCCTACGAGCAGTACTTC. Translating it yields CASSFSYEQYF.

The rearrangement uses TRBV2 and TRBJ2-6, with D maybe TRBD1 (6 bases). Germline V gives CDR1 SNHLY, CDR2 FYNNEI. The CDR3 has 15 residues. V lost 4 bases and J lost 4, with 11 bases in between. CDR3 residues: CASSVQGLGANVLTF. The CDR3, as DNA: TGTGCCAGCAGTGTGCAGGGGCTAGGGGCCAACGTCCTGACTTTC.

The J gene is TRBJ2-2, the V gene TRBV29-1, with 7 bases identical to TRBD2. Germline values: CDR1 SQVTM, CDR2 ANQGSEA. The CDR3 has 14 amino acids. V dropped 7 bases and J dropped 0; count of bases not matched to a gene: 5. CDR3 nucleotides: TGCAGCGCCGTGGGGGGGTCGAACACCGGGGAGCTGTTTTTT. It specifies CSAVGGSNTGELFF.

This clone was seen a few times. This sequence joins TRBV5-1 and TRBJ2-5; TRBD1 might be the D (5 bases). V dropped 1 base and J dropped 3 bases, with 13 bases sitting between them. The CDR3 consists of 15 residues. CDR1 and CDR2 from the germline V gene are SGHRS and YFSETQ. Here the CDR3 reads CASSLMGLREETQYF. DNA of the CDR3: TGCGCCAGCAGCTTGATGGGGCTAAGAGAAGAGACCCAGTACTTC.

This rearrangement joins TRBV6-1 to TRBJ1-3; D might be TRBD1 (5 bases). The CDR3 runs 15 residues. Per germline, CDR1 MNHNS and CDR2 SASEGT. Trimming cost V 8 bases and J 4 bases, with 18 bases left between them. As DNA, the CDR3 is TGTGCCAGCCCCACAGAGGGACCACACGGAAACACCATATATTTT. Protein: CASPTEGPHGNTIYF.

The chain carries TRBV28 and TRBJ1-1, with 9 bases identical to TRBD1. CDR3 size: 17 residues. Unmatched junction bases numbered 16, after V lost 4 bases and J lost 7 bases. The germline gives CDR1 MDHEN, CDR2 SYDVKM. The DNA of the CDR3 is TGTGCCAGCAGTTCAACAGGGGGCCCGAGGTTGAACCATGAAGCTTTCTTT. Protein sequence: CASSSTGGPRLNHEAFF.

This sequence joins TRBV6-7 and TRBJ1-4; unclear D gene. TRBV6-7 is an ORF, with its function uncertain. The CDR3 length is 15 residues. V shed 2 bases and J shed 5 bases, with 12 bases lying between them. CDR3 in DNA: TGTGCCAGCAGTTACGCGGGTCGGCCCAATGAAAAACTGTTTTTT. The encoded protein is CASSYAGRPNEKLFF.

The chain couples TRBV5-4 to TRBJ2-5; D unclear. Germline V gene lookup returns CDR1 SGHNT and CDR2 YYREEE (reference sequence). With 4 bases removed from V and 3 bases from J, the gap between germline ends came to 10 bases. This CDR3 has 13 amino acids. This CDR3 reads CASSPVGEETQYF. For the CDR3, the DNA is TGTGCCAGCAGCCCGGTCGGTGAAGAGACCCAGTACTTC.

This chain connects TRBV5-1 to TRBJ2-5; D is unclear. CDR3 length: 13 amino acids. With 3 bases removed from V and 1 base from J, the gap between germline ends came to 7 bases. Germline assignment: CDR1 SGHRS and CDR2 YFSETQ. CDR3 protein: CASSSAPQETQYF. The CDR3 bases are TGCGCCAGCAGCTCGGCTCCCCAAGAGACCCAGTACTTC.

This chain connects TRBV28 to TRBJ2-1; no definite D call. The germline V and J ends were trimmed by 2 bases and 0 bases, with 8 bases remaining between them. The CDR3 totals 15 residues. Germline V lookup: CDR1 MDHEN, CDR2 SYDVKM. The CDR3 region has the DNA TGTGCCAGCAGTTTAGCAGTAAGCTCCTACAATGAGCAGTTCTTC. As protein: CASSLAVSSYNEQFF.

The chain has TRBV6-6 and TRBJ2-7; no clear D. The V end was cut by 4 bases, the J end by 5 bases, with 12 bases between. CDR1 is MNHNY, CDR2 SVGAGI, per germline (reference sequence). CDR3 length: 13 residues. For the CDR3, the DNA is TGTGCCAGCAGTTGGGCAGGAAAGAACGAGCAGTACTTC. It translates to CASSWAGKNEQYF.

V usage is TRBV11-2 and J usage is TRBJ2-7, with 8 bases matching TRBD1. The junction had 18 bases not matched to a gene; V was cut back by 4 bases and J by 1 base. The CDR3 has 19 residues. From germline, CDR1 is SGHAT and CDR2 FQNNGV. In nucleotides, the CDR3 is TGTGCCAGCAGCTCACTGCGGGGCAGGGGGCGTTTTAGGTCCTACGAGCAGTACTTC. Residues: CASSSLRGRGRFRSYEQYF.

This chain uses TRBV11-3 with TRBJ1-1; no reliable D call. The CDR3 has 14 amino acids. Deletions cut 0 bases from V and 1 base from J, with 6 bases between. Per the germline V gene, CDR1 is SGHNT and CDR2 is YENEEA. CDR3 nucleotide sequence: TGTGCCAGCAGCTTAGAGGGCCGGAACACTGAAGCTTTCTTT. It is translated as CASSLEGRNTEAFF.

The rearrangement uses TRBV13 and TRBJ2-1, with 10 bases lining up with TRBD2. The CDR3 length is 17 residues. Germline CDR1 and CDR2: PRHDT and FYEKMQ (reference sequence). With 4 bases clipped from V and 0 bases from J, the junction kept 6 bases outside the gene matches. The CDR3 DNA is TGTGCCAGCAGCTCCGGGACTAGCGACAGCTCCTACAATGAGCAGTTCTTC. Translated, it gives CASSSGTSDSSYNEQFF. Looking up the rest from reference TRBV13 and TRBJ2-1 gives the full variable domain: AAGVIQSPRHLIKEKRETATLKCYPIPRHDTVYWYQQGPGQDPQFLISFYEKMQSDKGSIPDRFSAQQFSDYHSELNMSSLELGDSALYFCASSSGTSDSSYNEQFFGPGTRLTVL.

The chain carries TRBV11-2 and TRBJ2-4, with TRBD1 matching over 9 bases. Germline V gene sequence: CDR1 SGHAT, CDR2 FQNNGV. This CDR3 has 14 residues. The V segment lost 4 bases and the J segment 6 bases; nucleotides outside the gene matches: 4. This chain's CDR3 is CASSSSTGGNIQYF. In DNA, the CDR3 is TGTGCCAGCAGCTCCTCGACAGGGGGAAACATTCAGTACTTC.

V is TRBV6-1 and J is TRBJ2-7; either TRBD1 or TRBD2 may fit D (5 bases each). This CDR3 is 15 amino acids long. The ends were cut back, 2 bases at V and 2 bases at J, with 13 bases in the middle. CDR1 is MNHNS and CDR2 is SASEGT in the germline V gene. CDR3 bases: TGTGCCAGCAGTGAAATTTGGCAGGGACCCTACGAGCAGTACTTC. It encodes CASSEIWQGPYEQYF.